This record looks at one T cell receptor beta chain sequence and its context. Its antigen remains unidentified. The data derive from a study of monozygotic twins with inflammatory bowel disease. Overall study results and limits: Ultimately, a single strong signal or clonotype associated with IBD was not supported.

Eight cDNA synthesis reactions were run for every sample. TCRdb processed the 5' RACE reads again and assigns one entry to each CDR3 protein, with no DNA. The table lists about 160,000 distinct CDR3 sequences. Per the germline V gene, CDR1 is ENHRY and CDR2 is SYGVKD. The CDR3 sequence is 15 residues long. Sequencing used blood. The source is a human donor with ulcerative colitis or Crohn's disease, or a healthy co-twin of an affected twin (not recorded which). The chain uses TRBV10-3 and TRBJ2-1; TCRdb picks TRBD1, but there is no DNA to check that call. CDR3 protein: CAISAETGEDNEQFF.